Sequencing of this T cell receptor (beta chain) was carried out in a study of blood T cell repertoires in COVID-19. Study summary: Collection of acute and convalescent COVID-19 samples took place in the United States, Italy and Spain. PBMCs, B-cell-depleted T cells, or T cells provided the cDNA or gDNA that made up the material.

Methods used by the authors: Cell counts per sample came from amplifying reference gene primers. Data came from immunoSEQ multiplex PCR; TCRdb stores just in-frame clones and leaves some out. V and J calls and clone size follow that table, whereas D and trimming were derived from the DNA. The sample consists of roughly 250,000 clones, about 76% of them appearing once. Germline V gene sequence: CDR1 KGHDR, CDR2 SFDVKD. Deletions cut 12 bases from V and 9 bases from J, with 14 bases between. This CDR3 is built from 11 residues. The sample taken for sequencing was peripheral blood. The chain recombines TRBV24-1 with TRBJ1-5, with D maybe TRBD1 (5 bases). The sequence derives from a woman in her sixties with active or convalescent COVID-19. CDR3 residues: CAVGGSGPQHF. In nucleotides, the CDR3 is TGTGCCGTGGGGGGGTCGGGGCCCCAGCATTTT.